Detailed here is one T cell receptor beta chain. The target antigen is unknown. These data are taken from a study of blood T cells in healthy people across ages. Overall study results and limits: The fall in TCR beta diversity per million T cells was roughly linear with age. The long-lived group displayed more naive CD4+ cells, plus higher diversity, than the aged donors did.

Germline V gene data show CDR1 as SQVTM and CDR2 as ANQGSEA. The ends lost 7 bases at V and 7 bases at J; junction bases unmatched: 16. CDR3 length: 14 residues. Donors each provided around 9 milliliters of peripheral blood. Primed by a sample-barcoded 5' primer and a J-beta primer mix, a second PCR proceeded for roughly 6 to 12 cycles. From the 5' RACE reads, TCRdb called clonotypes with MiXCR, one entry per CDR3 protein. This sample has 700,000 to 950,000 distinct CDR3 sequences, with roughly 43% found just once. Sequencing was carried out using blood. This sequence originates from a woman aged 60-70 years in good health. The chain has TRBV29-1 and TRBJ2-7; 7 bases are shared with TRBD1. This CDR3 is CSAQTGFGVWEQYF. In DNA, the CDR3 is TGCAGCGCCCAGACAGGGTTTGGTGTGTGGGAGCAGTACTTC.